This record concerns one T cell receptor beta chain sequence. The clone's antigen remains unknown. Base qualities are not recorded, but no much larger clone differs from it by a single base. CDR1 and CDR2 are read off the germline V gene (reference sequence) as DFQATT and SNEGSKA. From cysteine to phenylalanine, the CDR3 is 13 amino acids long. Left in the record is the CDR3 DNA by itself, 39 bases read in frame from the first base. The sample was run on an Illumina HiSeq 1500. TCRdb itself trimmed the public reads at Q25 with fastp, ran MiXCR and retained productive beta chains. Each entry is one CDR3 protein sequence, shown with its most common DNA and genes. This sample gives approximately 97,000 distinct CDR3 sequences in total; approximately 15% of them show up just once. Approximately 7.9% of the sample is held by the ten biggest clonotypes. The source of the sample is a study of T cell repertoires in cytomegalovirus infection (dated by TCRdb to the late 2010s). General notes on the study: The HLA type of each donor mattered for the analysis, because public TCR beta signatures pointed to carriage of CMV infection along with the matching HLA type.

Broad study findings and their caveats: The ex vivo response was dominated by HLA-C-restricted CMV-specific TCR beta clonotypes, which also provided the single most frequent clonotype in two of eight donors. In both this cohort and an independent cohort of approximately 350 donors, the cumulative frequency of public TCR beta family members distinguished carriers of CMV infection plus the relevant HLA type.

This sequence originates from a human donor in good health (CMV status not recorded). Some clones in this sample may be carry-over from other donors' samples. What was sequenced was PBMCs. This sequence uses TRBV20-1 and TRBJ2-3, with TRBD2 identical over 7 junction bases. The sequenced DNA: TGCAGAGGCGAAGCGGGGAGCACAGATACGCAGTATTTT. Translation gives CRGEAGSTDTQYF.